This is a list of T cell receptor beta chains from one sample in a study of vaccination effects on CD4 cells after COVID-19. Clones were sequenced by immunoSEQ multiplex PCR, and TCRdb holds only the in-frame ones, with some missing. Of more than 60,000 clones listed, about 74% are singletons. Their target antigens are unknown. Here the sequenced sample was CD4+ T cells from PBMCs cultured without peptide, taken after COVID-19 vaccination. These receptors came from a human donor who received a COVID-19 vaccine. Each CDR3 is given with its conserved first and last residue. The D gene is left open where the match is weak. Size tells how often a clone was seen (once, few, many) or the class of an expanded clone, and some rows leave it out.

size | D | J | V | DNA | CDR3
. | TRBD1 | TRBJ1-2 | TRBV4-3 | TGCGCCAGCAGCCAGGACAGGGCCGGCTACACCTTC | CASSQDRAGYTF
. | . | TRBJ1-2 | TRBV9 | TGTGCCAGCAGCCAACAGGGAAACTATGGCTACACCTTC | CASSQQGNYGYTF
. | . | TRBJ2-6 | TRBV2 | TGTGCCAGCAGTCGAGCCTCTAGCTCCGGGGCCAACGTCCTGACTTTC | CASSRASSSGANVLTF
. | . | TRBJ1-6 | TRBV5-5 | TGTGCCAGCAGCTTAAGTCCCCAGGCCCTAAATTCACCCCTCCACTTT | CASSLSPQALNSPLHF
. | TRBD2 | TRBJ2-1 | TRBV19 | TGTGCCAGTACCAAAAGCGGGGGGGCCCCGGGCAATGAGCAGTTCTTC | CASTKSGGAPGNEQFF
once | . | TRBJ2-2 | TRBV21-1 | TGTGCCAGCAGCATGACTAGCGGGGGGGCCAACACCGGGGAGCTGTTTTTT | CASSMTSGGANTGELFF
. | TRBD1 | TRBJ1-1 | TRBV5-6 | TGTGCCAGCAGGAAGGGACAGGGGGCGATGAACACTGAAGCTTTCTTT | CASRKGQGAMNTEAFF
. | TRBD1 | TRBJ2-4 | TRBV6-6 | TGTGCCAGCAACAACAGGGGAGCCAAAAACATTCAGTACTTC | CASNNRGAKNIQYF
. | . | TRBJ2-3 | TRBV11-3 | TGTGCCAGCAGCCCAGACCGCTCAGATACGCAGTATTTT | CASSPDRSDTQYF
. | . | TRBJ2-3 | TRBV4-1 | TGCGCCAGCAGCCAAGCTCCCCGCACAGATACGCAGTATTTT | CASSQAPRTDTQYF
. | . | TRBJ1-2 | TRBV2 | TGTGCCAGCAGTGAGGGCCCGACTAACTATGGCTACACCTTC | CASSEGPTNYGYTF
. | TRBD1 | TRBJ2-5 | TRBV15 | TGTGCCACCAACTCGGACAGGACGCAAGAGACCCAGTACTTC | CATNSDRTQETQYF
few | . | TRBJ1-1 | TRBV18 | TGTGCCAGCTCCGGGGACGGTCTGAACACTGAAGCTTTCTTT | CASSGDGLNTEAFF
. | TRBD2 | TRBJ2-1 | TRBV7-2 | TGTGCCAGCAGCCTCACTAGCGGGGGCCCCTCCTACAATGAGCAGTTCTTC | CASSLTSGGPSYNEQFF
. | . | TRBJ1-6 | TRBV3-1/TRBV3-2 | TGTGCCAGCAGCCAAGGCAGGGATAACAATTCACCCCTCCACTTT | CASSQGRDNNSPLHF
. | TRBD1 | TRBJ1-2 | TRBV19 | TGTGCCAGTCGGGACAGGGATAACTATGGCTACACCTTC | CASRDRDNYGYTF
. | TRBD1 | TRBJ2-4 | TRBV11-1 | TGTGCCAGCAGCTTAGGAGGGGGCCGGAGGAACATTCAGTACTTC | CASSLGGGRRNIQYF
. | . | TRBJ2-2 | TRBV5-1 | TGCGCCAGCAGCCAACACGCGGACCCAAACACCGGGGAGCTGTTTTTT | CASSQHADPNTGELFF
. | . | TRBJ2-5 | TRBV12-2 | TGTGCAAGTCGCCCAGCAGCCGGGGGGGGATTCGAGACCCAGTACTTC | CASRPAAGGGFETQYF
. | TRBD2 | TRBJ2-3 | TRBV6-5 | TGTGCCAGTCGGCGGGGGGGCTACACAGATACGCAGTATTTT | CASRRGGYTDTQYF
. | . | TRBJ1-5 | TRBV3-1/TRBV3-2 | TGTGCCAGCAGCCAAGAAACAGGGAACCAGCCCCAGCATTTT | CASSQETGNQPQHF
. | . | TRBJ2-3 | TRBV19 | TGTGCCAGTAGTATGGTGCAGGCGCGAAATACGCAGTATTTT | CASSMVQARNTQYF
. | TRBD1 | TRBJ1-4 | TRBV15 | TGTGCCACCAAAATGGGACAGGGGAATGAAAAACTGTTTTTT | CATKMGQGNEKLFF
. | TRBD2 | TRBJ2-1 | TRBV5-6 | TGTGCCAGCAGTTGGACTAGCGGGGACCCACCCTACAATGAGCAGTTCTTC | CASSWTSGDPPYNEQFF
few | . | TRBJ1-1 | TRBV5-1 | TGCGCCAGCAGCTTGGGAGCGAACACTGAAGCTTTCTTT | CASSLGANTEAFF
. | . | TRBJ2-5 | TRBV11-2 | TGTGCCAGCAGCTTAGACCGGGGAACAGAGACCCAGTACTTC | CASSLDRGTETQYF
. | . | TRBJ1-5 | TRBV2 | TGTGCCAGCAGCAAAGGGGCACACGGCAATCAGCCCCAGCATTTT | CASSKGAHGNQPQHF
many | . | TRBJ1-1 | TRBV20-1 | TGCAGTGCCCGGAATCAGAATGAAGCTTTCTTT | CSARNQNEAFF